This TCR beta chain is from a study of blood T cell repertoires in COVID-19. Study background: Both acute and convalescent COVID-19 samples were obtained from the United States, Italy and Spain. From T cells, B-cell-depleted T cells, or PBMCs came the material, which was cDNA or gDNA.

CDR1 and CDR2 (germline): SGHRS, YFSETQ. The CDR3 runs to 15 residues. Trimming stripped 0 bases from V and 7 bases from J, with 13 bases between. Under the authors' procedure: Amplification of reference gene primers was used by the study to estimate nucleated cell counts. The method was immunoSEQ multiplex PCR; TCRdb's version includes in-frame clones alone and lacks a portion of them. From that table come the V and J calls and clone size; the DNA was used to work out D and trimming. Seen here are 200,000 to 250,000 clones, around 84% observed once, and the top ten hold 0.98%. The chain joins TRBV5-1 to TRBJ1-4; tentatively, D is TRBD1 (5 bases). This TCR was sampled from a man in his forties with acute or convalescent COVID-19. Specimen: peripheral blood. For the CDR3, the DNA is TGCGCCAGCAGCTTGGATGGGCCCGGGGGTGAAAAACTGTTTTTT. This codes for CASSLDGPGGEKLFF.